These T cell receptor beta chains were read from a single sample in a study of cytomegalovirus exposure and HLA in healthy donors. Data came from immunoSEQ multiplex PCR; TCRdb stores just in-frame clones and leaves some out. The sample comprises some 150,000 clones, just under 80% of which are singletons, and 1.3% rests with the top ten. Specimen: PBMCs. The receptors derive from a woman between 45 and 65 years old in good health and CMV-seronegative. CDR3s include the opening cysteine and the closing phenylalanine or tryptophan. D genes are given only for firm matches. Size values are once, few and many counts, or a class for expanded clones, and some rows have none.

j_gene | abundance | v_gene | d_gene | len | CDR3aa | CDR3nt
TRBJ2-5 | few | TRBV30 | TRBD2 | 11 | CAWTPGGTQYF | TGTGCCTGGACCCCGGGGGGGACCCAGTACTTC
TRBJ2-7 | NA | TRBV28 | TRBD1 | 15 | CASSNRDRGNYEQYF | TGTGCCAGTTCTAACCGGGACAGGGGGAATTACGAGCAGTACTTC
TRBJ2-3 | NA | TRBV27 | TRBD2 | 15 | CASSGAGENTDTQYF | TGTGCCAGCAGTGGAGCGGGGGAGAACACAGATACGCAGTATTTT
TRBJ1-2 | NA | TRBV7-2 | NA | 14 | CASSLGGAGYGYTF | TGTGCCAGCAGCTTAGGGGGCGCAGGCTATGGCTACACCTTC
TRBJ1-6 | NA | TRBV19 | TRBD1 | 15 | CASSLTGAPNSPLHF | TGTGCCAGTAGTTTAACAGGGGCACCTAATTCACCCCTCCACTTT
TRBJ1-4 | few | TRBV19 | TRBD1 | 16 | CASSMGRGQINEKLFF | TGTGCCAGTAGTATGGGTAGGGGACAGATCAATGAAAAACTGTTTTTT
TRBJ1-1 | NA | TRBV5-6 | TRBD1 | 15 | CASSLVKGAYTEAFF | TGTGCCAGCAGCTTGGTTAAGGGGGCGTACACTGAAGCTTTCTTT
TRBJ1-1 | NA | TRBV19 | NA | 15 | CASSPGVFMYTEAFF | TGTGCCAGTAGTCCGGGGGTTTTCATGTACACTGAAGCTTTCTTT
TRBJ1-5 | NA | TRBV18 | NA | 17 | CASSPEGELNGNQPQHF | TGTGCCAGCTCACCAGAGGGAGAGTTAAATGGCAATCAGCCCCAGCATTTT
TRBJ1-4 | NA | TRBV6-5 | TRBD1 | 13 | CASSRGTVEKLFF | TGTGCCAGCAGCCGGGGGACAGTTGAAAAACTGTTTTTT
TRBJ1-5 | NA | TRBV28 | NA | 15 | CASRAGGVGNQPQHF | TGTGCCAGCAGAGCGGGTGGGGTTGGGAATCAGCCCCAGCATTTT
TRBJ2-5 | NA | TRBV4-2 | TRBD2 | 16 | CASSLGLAGGGETQYF | TGTGCCAGCAGCCTCGGCCTAGCGGGGGGTGGGGAGACCCAGTACTTC
TRBJ1-2 | NA | TRBV5-1 | NA | 15 | CASSFIGGLAGGYTF | TGCGCCAGCAGCTTCATCGGGGGTCTAGCCGGTGGCTACACCTTC
TRBJ1-5 | NA | TRBV7-2 | NA | 14 | CASSTGSSNQPQHF | TGTGCCAGCAGCACAGGGTCTAGCAATCAGCCCCAGCATTTT
TRBJ2-1 | NA | TRBV5-1 | TRBD1 | 14 | CASSLGTGGNEQFF | TGCGCCAGCAGCTTGGGGACAGGGGGTAATGAGCAGTTCTTC
TRBJ2-5 | NA | TRBV29-1 | NA | 11 | CSVGQGREQYF | TGCAGCGTTGGACAGGGACGGGAGCAGTACTTC
TRBJ2-1 | NA | TRBV6-4 | NA | 15 | CASSDSGATVNEQFF | TGTGCCAGCAGTGACTCAGGAGCAACCGTAAATGAGCAGTTCTTC
TRBJ1-2 | NA | TRBV25-1 | NA | 14 | CASSGTGLLGGYTF | TGTGCCAGCAGTGGTACAGGGCTTCTAGGTGGCTACACCTTC
TRBJ1-4 | few | TRBV7-2 | TRBD1 | 15 | CASRPTRDSYEKLFF | TGTGCCAGCAGACCTACCCGGGACAGCTATGAAAAACTGTTTTTT
TRBJ1-5 | NA | TRBV2 | NA | 14 | CASSTQNSNQPQHF | TGTGCCAGCAGTACACAGAACAGCAATCAGCCCCAGCATTTT
TRBJ2-7 | NA | TRBV4-2 | TRBD1 | 15 | CASSRLTDRRHEQYF | TGTGCCAGCAGCCGCCTTACGGACAGGAGGCACGAGCAGTACTTC
TRBJ1-2 | NA | TRBV6-5 | NA | 15 | CASSYWRREDYGYTF | TGTGCCAGCAGTTACTGGCGCAGGGAAGATTATGGCTACACCTTC
TRBJ2-3 | NA | TRBV4-3 | NA | 16 | CASSQMAERNPDTQYF | TGCGCCAGCAGCCAAATGGCGGAGCGCAACCCAGATACGCAGTATTTT
TRBJ2-7 | NA | TRBV7-3 | TRBD1 | 14 | CASSANRGPYEQYF | TGTGCCAGCAGCGCAAACAGGGGACCCTACGAGCAGTACTTC
TRBJ1-5 | NA | TRBV4-1 | NA | 17 | CASSQGWTATGNQPQHF | TGCGCCAGCAGCCAAGGGTGGACAGCGACCGGGAATCAGCCCCAGCATTTT
TRBJ1-2 | NA | TRBV6-5 | TRBD1 | 13 | CASSPGGVYGYTF | TGTGCCAGCAGCCCAGGGGGCGTCTATGGCTACACCTTC
TRBJ1-4 | few | TRBV4-1 | NA | 14 | CASSQGGLGEKLFF | TGCGCCAGCAGCCAGGGAGGACTTGGTGAAAAACTGTTTTTT
TRBJ2-1 | NA | TRBV27 | TRBD1 | 15 | CASSLLDRGSNEQFF | TGTGCCAGCAGTTTACTCGACAGGGGTTCCAATGAGCAGTTCTTC
TRBJ1-5 | NA | TRBV15 | NA | 13 | CATSRRVNQPQHF | TGTGCCACCAGCAGACGGGTCAATCAGCCCCAGCATTTT
TRBJ2-3 | NA | TRBV28 | NA | 16 | CASSLLAGPSTDTQYF | TGTGCCAGCAGTTTGCTCGCGGGACCCAGCACAGATACGCAGTATTTT